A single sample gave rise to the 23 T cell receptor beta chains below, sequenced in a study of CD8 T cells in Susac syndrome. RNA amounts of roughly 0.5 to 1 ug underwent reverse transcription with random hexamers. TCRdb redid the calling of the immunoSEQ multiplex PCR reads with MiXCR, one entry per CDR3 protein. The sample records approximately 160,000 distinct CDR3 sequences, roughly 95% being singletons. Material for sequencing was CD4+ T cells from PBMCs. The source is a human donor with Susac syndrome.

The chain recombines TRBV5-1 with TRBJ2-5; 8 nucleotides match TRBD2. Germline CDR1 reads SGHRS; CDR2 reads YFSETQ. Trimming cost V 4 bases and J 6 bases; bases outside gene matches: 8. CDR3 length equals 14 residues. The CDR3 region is CASSPRGGAQTQYF. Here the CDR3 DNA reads TGCGCCAGCAGCCCCCGGGGGGGCGCCCAGACCCAGTACTTC.

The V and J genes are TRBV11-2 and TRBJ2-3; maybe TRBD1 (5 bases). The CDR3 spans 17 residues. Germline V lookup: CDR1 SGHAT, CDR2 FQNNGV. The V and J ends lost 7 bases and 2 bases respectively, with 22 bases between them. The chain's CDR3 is CASTYGALRGPTDTQYF. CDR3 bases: TGTGCCAGCACCTACGGAGCCCTTAGGGGTCCCACAGATACGCAGTATTTT. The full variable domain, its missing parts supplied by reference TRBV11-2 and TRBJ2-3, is EAGVAQSPRYKIIEKRQSVAFWCNPISGHATLYWYQQILGQGPKLLIQFQNNGVVDDSQLPKDRFSAERLKGVDSTLKIQPAKLEDSAVYLCASTYGALRGPTDTQYFGPGTRLTVL.

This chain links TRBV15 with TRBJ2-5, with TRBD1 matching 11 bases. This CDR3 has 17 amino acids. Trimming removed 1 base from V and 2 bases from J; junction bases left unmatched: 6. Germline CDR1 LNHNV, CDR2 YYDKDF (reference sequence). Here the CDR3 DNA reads TGTGCCACCAGCAGAGCCCTCGGGACAGGGGGTCAAGAGACCCAGTACTTC. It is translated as CATSRALGTGGQETQYF.

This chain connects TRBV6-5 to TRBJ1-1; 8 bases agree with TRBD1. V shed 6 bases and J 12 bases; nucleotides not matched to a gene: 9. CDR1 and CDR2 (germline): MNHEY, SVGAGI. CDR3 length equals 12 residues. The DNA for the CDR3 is TGTGCCAGCAGGAACCGACAGGGGTTGACTTTCTTT. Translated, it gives CASRNRQGLTFF.

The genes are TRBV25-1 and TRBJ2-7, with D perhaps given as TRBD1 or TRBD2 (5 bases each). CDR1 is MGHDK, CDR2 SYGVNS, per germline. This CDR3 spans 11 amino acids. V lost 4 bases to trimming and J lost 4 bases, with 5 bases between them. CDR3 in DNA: TGTGCCAGCAGTGGGGGGTACGAGCAGTACTTC. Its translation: CASSGGYEQYF.

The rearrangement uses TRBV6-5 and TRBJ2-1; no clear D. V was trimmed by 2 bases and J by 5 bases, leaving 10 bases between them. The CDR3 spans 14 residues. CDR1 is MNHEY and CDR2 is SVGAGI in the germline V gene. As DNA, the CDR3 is TGTGCCAGCAGTTACGCCGACTCAAACAATGAGCAGTTCTTC. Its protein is CASSYADSNNEQFF.

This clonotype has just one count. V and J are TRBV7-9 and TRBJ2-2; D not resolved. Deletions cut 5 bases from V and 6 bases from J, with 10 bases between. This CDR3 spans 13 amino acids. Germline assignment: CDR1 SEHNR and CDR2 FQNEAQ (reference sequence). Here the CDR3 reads CASSDGRAGELFF. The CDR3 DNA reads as TGTGCCAGCAGCGACGGAAGGGCCGGGGAGCTGTTTTTT.

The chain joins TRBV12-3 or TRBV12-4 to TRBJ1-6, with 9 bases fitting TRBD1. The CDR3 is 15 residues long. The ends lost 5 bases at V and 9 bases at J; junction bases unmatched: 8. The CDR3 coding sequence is TGTGCCAGCAGTCATAGGACAGGGGATGGTTCACCCCTCCACTTT. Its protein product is CASSHRTGDGSPLHF.

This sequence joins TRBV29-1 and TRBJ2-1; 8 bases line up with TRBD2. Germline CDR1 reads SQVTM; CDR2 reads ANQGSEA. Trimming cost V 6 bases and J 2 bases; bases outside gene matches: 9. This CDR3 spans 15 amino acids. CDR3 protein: CSVTLLAATYNEQFF. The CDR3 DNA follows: TGCAGCGTCACCCTACTAGCGGCGACCTACAATGAGCAGTTCTTC.

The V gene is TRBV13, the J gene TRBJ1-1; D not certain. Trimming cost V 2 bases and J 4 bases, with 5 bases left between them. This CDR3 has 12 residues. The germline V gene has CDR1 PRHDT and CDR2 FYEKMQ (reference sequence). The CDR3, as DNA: TGTGCCAGCAGCTTATTTCGCACTGAAGCTTTCTTT. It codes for CASSLFRTEAFF. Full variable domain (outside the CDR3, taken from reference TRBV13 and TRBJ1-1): AAGVIQSPRHLIKEKRETATLKCYPIPRHDTVYWYQQGPGQDPQFLISFYEKMQSDKGSIPDRFSAQQFSDYHSELNMSSLELGDSALYFCASSLFRTEAFFGQGTRLTVV.

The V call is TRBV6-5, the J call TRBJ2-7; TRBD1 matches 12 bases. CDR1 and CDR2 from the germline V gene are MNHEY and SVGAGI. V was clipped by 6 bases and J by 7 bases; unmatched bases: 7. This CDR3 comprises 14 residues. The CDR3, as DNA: TGTGCCAGCAGACAGGGACAGGGGGCGCGGGAGCAGTACTTC. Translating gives CASRQGQGAREQYF.

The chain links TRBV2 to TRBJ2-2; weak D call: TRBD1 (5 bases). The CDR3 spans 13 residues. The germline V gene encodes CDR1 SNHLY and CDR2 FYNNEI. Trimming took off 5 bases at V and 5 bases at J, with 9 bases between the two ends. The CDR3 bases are TGTGCCAGCAGTCCACAGGATACCGGGGAGCTGTTTTTT. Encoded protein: CASSPQDTGELFF.

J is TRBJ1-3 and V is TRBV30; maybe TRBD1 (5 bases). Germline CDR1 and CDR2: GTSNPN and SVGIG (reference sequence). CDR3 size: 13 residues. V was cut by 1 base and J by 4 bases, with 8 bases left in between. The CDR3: CAWSAGLGNTIYF. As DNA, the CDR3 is TGTGCCTGGAGTGCGGGACTGGGAAACACCATATATTTT.

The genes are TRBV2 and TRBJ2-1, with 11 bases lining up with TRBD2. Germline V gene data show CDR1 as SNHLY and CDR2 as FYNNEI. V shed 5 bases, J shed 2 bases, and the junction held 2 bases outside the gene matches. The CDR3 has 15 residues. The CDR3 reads CASSLAGGPYNEQFF. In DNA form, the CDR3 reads TGTGCCAGCAGTTTAGCGGGAGGGCCCTACAATGAGCAGTTCTTC. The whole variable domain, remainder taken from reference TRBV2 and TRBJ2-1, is EPEVTQTPSHQVTQMGQEVILRCVPISNHLYFYWYRQILGQKVEFLVSFYNNEISEKSEIFDDQFSVERPDGSNFTLKIRSTKLEDSAMYFCASSLAGGPYNEQFFGPGTRLTVL.

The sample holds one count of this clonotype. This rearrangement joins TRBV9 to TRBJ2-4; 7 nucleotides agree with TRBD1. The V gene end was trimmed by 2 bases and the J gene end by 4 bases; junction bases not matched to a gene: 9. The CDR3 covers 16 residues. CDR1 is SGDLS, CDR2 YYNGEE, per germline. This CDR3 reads CASSVLPTGTKNIQYF. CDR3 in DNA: TGTGCCAGCAGCGTCCTCCCGACAGGGACAAAAAACATTCAGTACTTC.

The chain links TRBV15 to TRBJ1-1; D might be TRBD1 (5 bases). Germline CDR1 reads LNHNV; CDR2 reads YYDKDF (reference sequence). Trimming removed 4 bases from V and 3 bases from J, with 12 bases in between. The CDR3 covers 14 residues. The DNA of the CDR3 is TGTGCCACCAGCATGCGGGACGGGTACACTGAAGCTTTCTTT. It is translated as CATSMRDGYTEAFF.

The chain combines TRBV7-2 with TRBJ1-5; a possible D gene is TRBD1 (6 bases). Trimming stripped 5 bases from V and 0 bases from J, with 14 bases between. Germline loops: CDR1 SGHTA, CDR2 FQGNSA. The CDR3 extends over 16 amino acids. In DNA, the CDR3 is TGTGCCAGCAGCCCGGACAGTTTTTATAGCAATCAGCCCCAGCATTTT. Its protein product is CASSPDSFYSNQPQHF.

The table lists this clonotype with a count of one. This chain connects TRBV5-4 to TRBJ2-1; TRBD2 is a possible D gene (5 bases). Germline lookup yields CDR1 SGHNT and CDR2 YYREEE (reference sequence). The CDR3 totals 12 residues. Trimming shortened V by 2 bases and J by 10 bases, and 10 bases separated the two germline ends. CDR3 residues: CASSFLDSEQFF. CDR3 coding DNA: TGTGCCAGCAGCTTCTTGGACTCCGAGCAGTTCTTC.

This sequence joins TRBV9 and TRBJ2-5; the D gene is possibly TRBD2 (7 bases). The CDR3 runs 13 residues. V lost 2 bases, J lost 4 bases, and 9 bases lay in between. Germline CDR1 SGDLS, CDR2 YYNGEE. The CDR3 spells CASSVGGAETQYF. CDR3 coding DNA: TGTGCCAGCAGCGTTGGGGGGGCAGAGACCCAGTACTTC.

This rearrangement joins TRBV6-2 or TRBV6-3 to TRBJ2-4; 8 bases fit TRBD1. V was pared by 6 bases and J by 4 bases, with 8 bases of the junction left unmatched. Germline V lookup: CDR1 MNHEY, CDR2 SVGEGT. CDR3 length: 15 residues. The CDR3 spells CASRPRGQEKNIQYF. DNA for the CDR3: TGTGCCAGCAGACCCAGGGGACAGGAGAAAAACATTCAGTACTTC.

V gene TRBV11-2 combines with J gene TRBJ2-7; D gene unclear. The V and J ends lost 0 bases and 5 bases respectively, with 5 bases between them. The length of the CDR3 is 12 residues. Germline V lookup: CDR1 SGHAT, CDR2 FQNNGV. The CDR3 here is CASSLDDDEQYF. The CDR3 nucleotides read TGTGCCAGCAGCTTAGACGACGACGAGCAGTACTTC.

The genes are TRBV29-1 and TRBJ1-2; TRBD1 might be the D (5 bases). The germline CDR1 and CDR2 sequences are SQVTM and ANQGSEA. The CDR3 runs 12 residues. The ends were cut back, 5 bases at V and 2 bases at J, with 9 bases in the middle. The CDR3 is CSVRSGNYGYTF. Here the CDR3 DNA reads TGCAGCGTTCGATCAGGGAACTATGGCTACACCTTC.

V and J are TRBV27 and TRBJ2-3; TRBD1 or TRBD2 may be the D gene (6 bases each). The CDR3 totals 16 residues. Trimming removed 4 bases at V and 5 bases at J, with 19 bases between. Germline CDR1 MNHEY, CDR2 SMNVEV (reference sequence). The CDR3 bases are TGTGCCAGCAGTTGGCGTCAGGGGAGGTTTGGAGATACGCAGTATTTT. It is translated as CASSWRQGRFGDTQYF.